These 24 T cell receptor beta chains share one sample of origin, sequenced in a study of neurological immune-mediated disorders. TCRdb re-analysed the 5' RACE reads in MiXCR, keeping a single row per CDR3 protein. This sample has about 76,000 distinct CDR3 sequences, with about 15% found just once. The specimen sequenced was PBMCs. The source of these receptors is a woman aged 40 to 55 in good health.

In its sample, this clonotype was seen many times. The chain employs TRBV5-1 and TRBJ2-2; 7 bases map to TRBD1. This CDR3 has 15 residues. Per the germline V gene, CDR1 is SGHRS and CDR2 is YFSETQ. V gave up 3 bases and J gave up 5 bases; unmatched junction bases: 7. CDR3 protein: CASSWPGTVTGELFF. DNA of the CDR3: TGCGCCAGCAGCTGGCCCGGGACAGTTACCGGGGAGCTGTTTTTT.

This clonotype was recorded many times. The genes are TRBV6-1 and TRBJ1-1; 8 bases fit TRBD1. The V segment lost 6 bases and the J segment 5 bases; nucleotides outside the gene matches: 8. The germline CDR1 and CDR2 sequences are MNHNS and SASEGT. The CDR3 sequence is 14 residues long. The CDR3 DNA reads TGTGCCAGCAGGGAGTGGACAGGGCGAACTGAAGCTTTCTTT. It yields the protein CASREWTGRTEAFF.

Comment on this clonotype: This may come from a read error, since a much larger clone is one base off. In nucleotides, the CDR3 is TGTGCCAGCAGCCAAGATCGGGGAAGGGAGTACAATAAGCAGTTCTTC. This codes for CASSQDRGREYNKQFF. This chain joins TRBV14 and TRBJ2-1; D may be TRBD2 (5 bases). Germline CDR1 SGHDN, CDR2 FVKESK. This CDR3 contains 16 residues.

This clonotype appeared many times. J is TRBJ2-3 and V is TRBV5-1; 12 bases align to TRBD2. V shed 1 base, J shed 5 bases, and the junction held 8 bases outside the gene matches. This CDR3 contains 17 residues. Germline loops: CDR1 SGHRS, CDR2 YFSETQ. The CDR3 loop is CASSLNPSGGARDTQYF. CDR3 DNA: TGCGCCAGCAGCTTGAACCCTAGCGGGGGGGCTAGAGATACGCAGTATTTT.

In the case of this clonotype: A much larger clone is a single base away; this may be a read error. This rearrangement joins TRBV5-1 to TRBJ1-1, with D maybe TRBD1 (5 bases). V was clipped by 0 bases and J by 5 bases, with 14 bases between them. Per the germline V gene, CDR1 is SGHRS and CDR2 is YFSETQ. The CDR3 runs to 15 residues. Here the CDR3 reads CASSLEGWDGTEAFF. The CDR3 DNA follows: TGCGCCAGCAGCTTGGAGGGGTGGGATGGGACTGAAGCTTTCTTT.

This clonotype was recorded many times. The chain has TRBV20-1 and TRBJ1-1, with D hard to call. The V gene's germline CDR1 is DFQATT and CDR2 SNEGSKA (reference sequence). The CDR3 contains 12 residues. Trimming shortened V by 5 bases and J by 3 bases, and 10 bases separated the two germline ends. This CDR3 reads CSAAYWDTEAFF. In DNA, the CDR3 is TGCAGTGCTGCATACTGGGACACTGAAGCTTTCTTT.

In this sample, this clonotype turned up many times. Written as DNA, the CDR3 is TGTGCCAGCACCGCGGCCTACGGGCCAGGCACAGATACGCAGTATTTT. Translation gives CASTAAYGPGTDTQYF. The rearrangement links TRBV7-2 to TRBJ2-3; D uncertain. Germline CDR1 SGHTA, CDR2 FQGNSA. This CDR3 spans 16 amino acids. Trimming took off 7 bases at V and 1 base at J, with 18 bases between the two ends. Full variable domain (rest looked up from reference TRBV7-2 and TRBJ2-3): GAGVSQSPSNKVTEKGKDVELRCDPISGHTALYWYRQSLGQGLEFLIYFQGNSAPDKSGLPSDRFSAERTGGSVSTLTIQRTQQEDSAVYLCASTAAYGPGTDTQYFGPGTRLTVL.

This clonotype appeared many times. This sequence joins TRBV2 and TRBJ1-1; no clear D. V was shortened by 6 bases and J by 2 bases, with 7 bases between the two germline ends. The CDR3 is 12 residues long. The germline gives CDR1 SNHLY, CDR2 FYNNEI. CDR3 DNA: TGTGCCAGCAGCCCTAGAAACACTGAAGCTTTCTTT. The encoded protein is CASSPRNTEAFF.

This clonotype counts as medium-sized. The CDR3 DNA reads as TGTGCCAGCAGCCCGGGACTAGCGGGGGCGGGTGGGGAGACCCAGTACTTC. Translating it yields CASSPGLAGAGGETQYF. The chain couples TRBV3-1 to TRBJ2-5, with 14 bases lining up with TRBD2. In germline, CDR1 is LGHDT, CDR2 YNNKEL (reference sequence). With 4 bases clipped from V and 5 bases from J, the junction kept 9 bases outside the gene matches. This CDR3 has 17 residues.

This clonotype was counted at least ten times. The CDR3 sequence: CASSPGTGVGNTIYF. The CDR3 DNA sequence: TGTGCCAGCAGTCCCGGGACAGGGGTGGGAAACACCATATATTTT. This rearrangement joins TRBV12-3 or TRBV12-4 to TRBJ1-3; 10 bases are shared with TRBD1. V dropped 5 bases and J dropped 4; count of bases not matched to a gene: 5. The CDR3 has 15 amino acids.

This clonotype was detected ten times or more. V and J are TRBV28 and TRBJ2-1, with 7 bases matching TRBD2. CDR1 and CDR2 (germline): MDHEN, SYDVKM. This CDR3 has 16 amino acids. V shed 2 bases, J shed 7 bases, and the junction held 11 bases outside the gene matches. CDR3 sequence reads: CASSLTPAAGMNEQFF. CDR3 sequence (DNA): TGTGCCAGCAGTTTAACCCCGGCAGCGGGGATGAATGAGCAGTTCTTC.

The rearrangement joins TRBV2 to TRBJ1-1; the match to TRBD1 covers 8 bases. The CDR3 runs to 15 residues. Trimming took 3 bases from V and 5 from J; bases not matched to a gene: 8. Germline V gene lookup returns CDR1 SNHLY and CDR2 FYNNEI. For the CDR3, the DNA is TGTGCCAGCAGTGATCCACGACAGGGGAGGACTGAAGCTTTCTTT. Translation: CASSDPRQGRTEAFF.

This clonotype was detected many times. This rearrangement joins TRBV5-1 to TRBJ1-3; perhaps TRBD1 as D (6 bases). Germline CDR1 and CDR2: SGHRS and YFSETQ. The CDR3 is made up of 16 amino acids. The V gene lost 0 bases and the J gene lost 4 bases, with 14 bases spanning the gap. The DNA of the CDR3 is TGCGCCAGCAGCTTGGAGGTGGGGGCGCAAGGAAACACCATATATTTT. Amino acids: CASSLEVGAQGNTIYF.

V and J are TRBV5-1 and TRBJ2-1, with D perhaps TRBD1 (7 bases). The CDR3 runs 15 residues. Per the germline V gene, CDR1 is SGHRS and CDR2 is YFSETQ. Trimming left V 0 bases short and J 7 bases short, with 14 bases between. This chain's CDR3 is CASSLVAGGWNEQFF. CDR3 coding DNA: TGCGCCAGCAGCTTGGTGGCAGGGGGGTGGAATGAGCAGTTCTTC. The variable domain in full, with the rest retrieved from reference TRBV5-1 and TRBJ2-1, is KAGVTQTPRYLIKTRGQQVTLSCSPISGHRSVSWYQQTPGQGLQFLFEYFSETQRNKGNFPGRFSGRQFSNSRSEMNVSTLELGDSALYLCASSLVAGGWNEQFFGPGTRLTVL.

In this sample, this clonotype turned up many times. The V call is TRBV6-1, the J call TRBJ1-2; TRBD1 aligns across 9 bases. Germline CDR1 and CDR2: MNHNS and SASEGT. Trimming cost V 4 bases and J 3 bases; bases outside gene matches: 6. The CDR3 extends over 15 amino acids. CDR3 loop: CASSVGRTGDYGYTF. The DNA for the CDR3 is TGTGCCAGCAGTGTCGGCCGGACAGGGGACTATGGCTACACCTTC.

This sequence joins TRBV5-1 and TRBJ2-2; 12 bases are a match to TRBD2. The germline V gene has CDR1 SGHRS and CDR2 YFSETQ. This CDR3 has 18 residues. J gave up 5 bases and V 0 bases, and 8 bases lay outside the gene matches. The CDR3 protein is CASSLALAGGPATGELFF. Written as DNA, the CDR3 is TGCGCCAGCAGCTTGGCGCTAGCGGGGGGGCCGGCAACCGGGGAGCTGTTTTTT.

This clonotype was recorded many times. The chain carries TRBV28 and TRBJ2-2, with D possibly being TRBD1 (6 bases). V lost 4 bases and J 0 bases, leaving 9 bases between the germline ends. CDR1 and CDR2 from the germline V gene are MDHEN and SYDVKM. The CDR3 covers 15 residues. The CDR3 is CASSSDSSNTGELFF. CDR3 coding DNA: TGTGCCAGCAGTTCGGACAGTTCGAACACCGGGGAGCTGTTTTTT. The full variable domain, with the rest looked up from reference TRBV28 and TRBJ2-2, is DVKVTQSSRYLVKRTGEKVFLECVQDMDHENMFWYRQDPGLGLRLIYFSYDVKMKEKGDIPEGYSVSREKKERFSLILESASTNQTSMYLCASSSDSSNTGELFFGEGSRLTVL.

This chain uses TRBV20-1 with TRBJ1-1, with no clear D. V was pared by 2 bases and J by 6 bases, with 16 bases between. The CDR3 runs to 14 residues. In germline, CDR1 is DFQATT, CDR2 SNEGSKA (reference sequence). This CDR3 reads CSARSYGGRAEAFF. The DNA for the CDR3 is TGCAGTGCTAGATCCTACGGAGGGAGGGCTGAAGCTTTCTTT.

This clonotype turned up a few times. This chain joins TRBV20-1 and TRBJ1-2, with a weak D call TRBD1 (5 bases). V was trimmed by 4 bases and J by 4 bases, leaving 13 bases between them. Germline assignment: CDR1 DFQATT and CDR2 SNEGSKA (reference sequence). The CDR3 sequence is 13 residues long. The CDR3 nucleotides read TGCAGTGCTACAACAAGGGGCGTCTATGGCTACACCTTC. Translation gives CSATTRGVYGYTF.

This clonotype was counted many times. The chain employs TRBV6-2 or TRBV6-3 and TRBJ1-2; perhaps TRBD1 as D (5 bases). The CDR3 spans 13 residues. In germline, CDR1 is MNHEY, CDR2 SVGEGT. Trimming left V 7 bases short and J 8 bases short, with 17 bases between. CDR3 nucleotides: TGTGCCAGCACCCCGGGACCACCGCCAGGCTACACCTTC. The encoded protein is CASTPGPPPGYTF.

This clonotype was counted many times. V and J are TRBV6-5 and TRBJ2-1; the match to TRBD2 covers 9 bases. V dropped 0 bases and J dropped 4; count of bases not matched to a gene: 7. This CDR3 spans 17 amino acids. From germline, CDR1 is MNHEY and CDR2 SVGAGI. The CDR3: CASSYSSPSGVYNEQFF. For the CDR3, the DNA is TGTGCCAGCAGTTACTCGAGCCCTAGCGGGGTATACAATGAGCAGTTCTTC.

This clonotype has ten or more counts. The DNA of the CDR3 is TGTGCCAGCAGCCAAGATGAGAGAGCGGGGGACGAAGGGACCCAGTACTTC. It specifies CASSQDERAGDEGTQYF. The J gene is TRBJ2-5, the V gene TRBV3-1, with 8 bases aligning to TRBD2. The CDR3 runs to 17 residues. Germline CDR1 is LGHDT and CDR2 is YNNKEL (reference sequence). V gave up 0 bases and J gave up 7 bases; unmatched junction bases: 13.

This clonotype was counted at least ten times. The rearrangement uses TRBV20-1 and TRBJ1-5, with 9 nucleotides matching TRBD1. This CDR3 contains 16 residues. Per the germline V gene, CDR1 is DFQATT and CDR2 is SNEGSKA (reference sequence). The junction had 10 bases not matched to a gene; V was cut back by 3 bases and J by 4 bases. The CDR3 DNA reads TGCAGTGCTAGTAGGGTGACAGGGGGTGGGAATCAGCCCCAGCATTTT. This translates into CSASRVTGGGNQPQHF.

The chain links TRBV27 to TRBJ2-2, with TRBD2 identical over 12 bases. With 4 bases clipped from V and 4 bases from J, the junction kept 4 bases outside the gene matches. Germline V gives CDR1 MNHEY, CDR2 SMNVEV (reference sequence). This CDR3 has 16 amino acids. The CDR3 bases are TGTGCCAGCAGTTGGACTAGCGGGGACCCCACCGGGGAGCTGTTTTTT. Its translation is CASSWTSGDPTGELFF.